This T cell receptor beta chain was captured in a study of cytomegalovirus exposure and HLA in healthy donors. Study-wide results and caveats: Most subjects had HLA-A and HLA-B alleles reportedly predicted accurately by TCR beta sequences. In a later analysis, an Asian-associated ancestry cluster reportedly showed fewer N-insertions than the roughly 730-donor mean.

Notes on this clone: Its antigen is unknown.

A multiplex PCR was run with 60 Vbeta primers and 13 Jbeta primers. Clones were read by immunoSEQ multiplex PCR, and TCRdb kept only the in-frame ones, dropping some. The sample lists 180,000 or so clones; about 81% were seen once. J lost 2 bases, V lost 6 bases, and 4 bases had no gene match. CDR1 is SNHLY, CDR2 FYNNEI, per germline. The CDR3 extends over 14 amino acids. The receptor was isolated from a woman aged 50 to 60 in good health and CMV-seropositive. The sample comprised PBMCs. V usage is TRBV2 and J usage is TRBJ2-5; 9 nucleotides agree with TRBD1. The CDR3 coding sequence is TGTGCCAGCAGCCACGGACAGGGGCAAGAGACCCAGTACTTC. Amino acids: CASSHGQGQETQYF.